The 20 T cell receptor beta chains below come from one sample, sequenced in a study of blood T cell repertoires in COVID-19. Sequenced by immunoSEQ multiplex PCR; TCRdb stores in-frame clones only, minus some. The sample has roughly 91,000 clones, 76% seen once. Specimen: peripheral blood. The receptors come from a man between 70 and 80 years old with acute or convalescent COVID-19.

In this sample, this clone turned up a few times. The V and J genes are TRBV2 and TRBJ1-1; TRBD1 matches 10 bases. J lost 5 bases, V lost 6 bases, and 15 bases had no gene match. The CDR3 consists of 17 residues. CDR1 is SNHLY, CDR2 FYNNEI, per germline. The CDR3 loop is CASSLLGRTGGGTEAFF. In DNA form, the CDR3 reads TGTGCCAGCAGCCTACTGGGCCGGACAGGGGGTGGGACTGAAGCTTTCTTT.

The chain employs TRBV7-9 and TRBJ1-6; D remains ambiguous. CDR1 and CDR2 from the germline V gene are SEHNR and FQNEAQ (reference sequence). The CDR3 totals 15 residues. Trimming took off 11 bases at V and 3 bases at J, with 17 bases between the two ends. For the CDR3, the DNA is TGTGCCGTCCCCGAGGGATCAGACTATAATTCACCCCTCCACTTT. Amino acids: CAVPEGSDYNSPLHF.

The rearrangement links TRBV5-4 to TRBJ2-7; D perhaps matches TRBD1 (5 bases). Trimming pared 4 bases from V and 3 bases from J, leaving 11 bases between. The CDR3 runs to 13 residues. Germline CDR1 reads SGHNT; CDR2 reads YYREEE (reference sequence). This CDR3 reads CASSVDSYYEQYV. CDR3 sequence (DNA): TGTGCCAGCAGCGTCGACAGCTACTACGAGCAGTACGTC.

This clone has a handful of counts. The genes are TRBV5-4 and TRBJ1-1; D gene unclear. Trimming stripped 2 bases from V and 1 base from J, with 6 bases between. The V gene's germline CDR1 is SGHNT and CDR2 YYREEE (reference sequence). The CDR3 covers 13 residues. The CDR3: CASSLQPNTEAFF. The CDR3 DNA reads as TGTGCCAGCAGCTTACAGCCGAACACTGAAGCTTTCTTT.

The J gene is TRBJ1-1, the V gene TRBV6-2 or TRBV6-3, with 8 bases identical to TRBD1. V shed 1 base, J shed 2 bases, and the junction held 15 bases outside the gene matches. The CDR3 has 19 residues. Germline V gene sequence: CDR1 MNHEY, CDR2 SVGEGT. The CDR3 sequence: CASSYFPSGQGLINTEAFF. In nucleotides, the CDR3 is TGTGCCAGCAGTTACTTCCCCTCCGGACAGGGACTAATAAACACTGAAGCTTTCTTT.

This sequence joins TRBV9 and TRBJ2-7; 12 bases agree with TRBD2. Germline lookup yields CDR1 SGDLS and CDR2 YYNGEE. The CDR3 loop spans 14 amino acids. With 2 bases clipped from V and 8 bases from J, the junction kept 5 bases outside the gene matches. CDR3 residues: CASSVTSGSKQQYF. In DNA form, the CDR3 reads TGTGCCAGCAGCGTGACTAGCGGGAGTAAACAGCAGTACTTC.

The J gene is TRBJ2-5, the V gene TRBV27; D remains unclear. From germline, CDR1 is MNHEY and CDR2 SMNVEV (reference sequence). The CDR3 loop spans 14 amino acids. V was shortened by 5 bases and J by 4 bases, with 14 bases between the two germline ends. CDR3 protein: CASSPFSIGETQYF. Written as DNA, the CDR3 is TGTGCCAGCAGTCCTTTCTCGATCGGAGAGACCCAGTACTTC.

The gene calls are TRBV12-3 or TRBV12-4 and TRBJ1-5, with 7 bases identical to TRBD1. V lost 7 bases to trimming and J lost 5 bases; unmatched junction nucleotides: 5. The CDR3 contains 13 residues. The CDR3 loop is CASTEGAHQPQHF. The CDR3 DNA reads as TGTGCCAGCACGGAGGGGGCTCATCAGCCCCAGCATTTT.

The V call is TRBV4-1, the J call TRBJ2-1, with TRBD2 identical over 9 bases. The J segment lost 4 bases and the V segment lost 4 bases, leaving 8 bases of the junction unmatched. CDR1 and CDR2 from the germline V gene are MGHRA and YSYEKL. The CDR3 spans 16 residues. The CDR3 coding sequence is TGCGCCAGCAGCCCCCTGCTAGCGGGAAGATACAATGAGCAGTTCTTC. Translation gives CASSPLLAGRYNEQFF.

V and J are TRBV6-5 and TRBJ1-1, with D maybe TRBD1 (6 bases). V gave up 6 bases and J gave up 1 base, with 12 bases separating them. The CDR3 contains 14 residues. In germline, CDR1 is MNHEY, CDR2 SVGAGI. The CDR3 reads CASSPGQPNTEAFF. The CDR3 nucleotides read TGTGCCAGCAGCCCCGGACAGCCGAACACTGAAGCTTTCTTT.

In this sample, this clone turned up a few times. The rearrangement joins TRBV30 to TRBJ1-1; no clear D gene. Germline V gene sequence: CDR1 GTSNPN, CDR2 SVGIG (reference sequence). The CDR3 contains 13 residues. Trimming cost V 0 bases and J 5 bases, with 10 bases left between them. The CDR3 here is CAWSVLGWTEAFF. The CDR3 nucleotides are TGTGCCTGGAGTGTACTAGGATGGACTGAAGCTTTCTTT.

The chain carries TRBV7-9 and TRBJ1-1; 7 bases agree with TRBD1. The trim removed 6 bases at V and 1 base at J, leaving 8 bases unmatched. In germline, CDR1 is SEHNR, CDR2 FQNEAQ (reference sequence). The CDR3 is 15 residues long. DNA for the CDR3: TGTGCCAGCAGACCTCAGGGGGTATGGAACACTGAAGCTTTCTTT. This sequence encodes CASRPQGVWNTEAFF.

The rearrangement joins TRBV9 to TRBJ2-2; D may be TRBD1 (6 bases). The CDR3 is 14 residues long. Germline loops: CDR1 SGDLS, CDR2 YYNGEE. Trimming shortened V by 4 bases and J by 5 bases, and 12 bases separated the two germline ends. The chain's CDR3 is CASSRDTTTGELFF. The CDR3 nucleotides are TGTGCCAGCAGCCGGGACACGACTACCGGGGAGCTGTTTTTT.

The genes are TRBV7-2 and TRBJ2-5; 7 nucleotides line up with TRBD1. The V segment lost 1 base and the J segment 1 base; nucleotides outside the gene matches: 3. This CDR3 spans 15 amino acids. CDR1 is SGHTA and CDR2 is FQGNSA in the germline V gene. CDR3 DNA sequence: TGTGCCAGCAGCTTAGGAGGGGGCCCCCAAGAGACCCAGTACTTC. Its translation is CASSLGGGPQETQYF.

Ten or more counts support this clone. Other DNA sequences in this sample translate to the same CDR3. V is TRBV20-1 and J is TRBJ1-1; D unclear. Trimming pared 4 bases from V and 1 base from J, leaving 4 bases between. The CDR3 runs 11 residues. Germline V gene sequence: CDR1 DFQATT, CDR2 SNEGSKA (reference sequence). The CDR3 coding sequence is TGCAGTGCTACATGGAACACTGAAGCTTTCTTT. Protein: CSATWNTEAFF.

The chain employs TRBV29-1 and TRBJ1-4; the D gene is possibly TRBD1 (5 bases). The CDR3 covers 12 residues. The V gene lost 4 bases and the J gene lost 5 bases, with 8 bases spanning the gap. Germline CDR1 reads SQVTM; CDR2 reads ANQGSEA. The DNA of the CDR3 is TGCAGCGTTGTGGCAGGGAATGAAAAACTGTTTTTT. Protein: CSVVAGNEKLFF. Supplemented by reference TRBV29-1 and TRBJ1-4, the full variable domain reads SAVISQKPSRDICQRGTSLTIQCQVDSQVTMMFWYRQQPGQSLTLIATANQGSEATYESGFVIDKFPISRPNLTFSTLTVSNMSPEDSSIYLCSVVAGNEKLFFGSGTQLSVL.

This chain connects TRBV28 to TRBJ1-1, with TRBD1 identical over 10 bases. The trim removed 8 bases at V and 5 bases at J, leaving 14 bases unmatched. CDR1 MDHEN and CDR2 SYDVKM come from the germline V gene. CDR3 length equals 16 residues. The DNA for the CDR3 is TGTGCCAGCCTCCAACTGCCGGGACAGGGGAAGACTGAAGCTTTCTTT. It yields the protein CASLQLPGQGKTEAFF.

The chain employs TRBV9 and TRBJ1-3, with D uncertain. This CDR3 is 17 amino acids long. Trimming cost V 0 bases and J 2 bases, with 15 bases left between them. From germline, CDR1 is SGDLS and CDR2 YYNGEE. The CDR3 nucleotides read TGTGCCAGCAGCGTAGCGCCGTTGTCTGCAGCTGGAAACACCATATATTTT. It is translated as CASSVAPLSAAGNTIYF.

The chain is built from TRBV18 and TRBJ1-1; a weak D match, TRBD1 (5 bases). V lost 3 bases to trimming and J lost 4 bases, with 15 bases between them. Germline assignment: CDR1 KGHSH and CDR2 LQKENI. The CDR3 loop spans 15 amino acids. The CDR3 coding sequence is TGTGCCAGCTCACCTATGGGGGGGAAGGGCACTGAAGCTTTCTTT. It encodes CASSPMGGKGTEAFF.

A few counts support this clone. CDR3: CASSWGESTEAFF. The DNA of the CDR3 is TGTGCCAGCAGCTGGGGGGAGAGCACTGAAGCTTTCTTT. V and J are TRBV7-9 and TRBJ1-1; D is possibly TRBD1 (5 bases). V lost 4 bases to trimming and J lost 4 bases, with 10 bases between them. There are 13 residues in the CDR3. In germline, CDR1 is SEHNR, CDR2 FQNEAQ (reference sequence).